Below are 14 T cell receptor beta chains sequenced from a single sample in a study of blood T cell repertoires in COVID-19. Sequenced by immunoSEQ multiplex PCR; TCRdb stores in-frame clones only, minus some. The table lists about 200,000 clones, over 80% of them singletons. The sequenced material came from peripheral blood. These receptors were obtained from a woman aged 55-70 years with COVID-19, enrolled during active disease.

The chain joins TRBV27 to TRBJ1-6; the match to TRBD1 covers 8 bases. The CDR3 length is 16 residues. V lost 4 bases to trimming and J lost 7 bases; unmatched junction nucleotides: 9. CDR1 MNHEY and CDR2 SMNVEV come from the germline V gene (reference sequence). The CDR3 coding sequence is TGTGCCAGCAGTTCGACAGGGGCCTCTTCAAATTCACCCCTCCACTTT. Encoded protein: CASSSTGASSNSPLHF.

V gene TRBV28 combines with J gene TRBJ1-2; a weak D match, TRBD1 (5 bases). This CDR3 has 11 amino acids. The germline V gene has CDR1 MDHEN and CDR2 SYDVKM. The CDR3 DNA sequence: TGTTCCGCCGCAGGGAACTATGGCTACACCTTC. Protein sequence: CSAAGNYGYTF.

The CDR3 coding sequence is TGTGCCAGCAGTCTAATTAATGAGCAGTTCTTC. It translates to CASSLINEQFF. The rearrangement uses TRBV11-1 and TRBJ2-1; D is uncertain. The CDR3 runs 11 residues. CDR1 and CDR2 (germline): SGHAT, FQDESV (reference sequence). Deletions cut 6 bases from V and 7 bases from J, with 7 bases between.

The chain recombines TRBV4-2 with TRBJ2-3; D gene ambiguous. Germline V gene data show CDR1 as LGHNA and CDR2 as YNFKEQ. The CDR3 runs 14 residues. V lost 1 base and J 1 base, leaving 6 bases between the germline ends. This CDR3 is CASSQGRGTDTQYF. The CDR3 region has the DNA TGTGCCAGCAGCCAAGGACGGGGCACAGATACGCAGTATTTT.

J is TRBJ2-1 and V is TRBV10-3, with D unresolved. The CDR3 length is 11 residues. V was pared by 8 bases and J by 9 bases, with 11 bases between. CDR1 ENHRY and CDR2 SYGVKD come from the germline V gene. CDR3 coding DNA: TGTGCCATCTCTAGTTCGGGTGAGCAGTTCTTC. This translates into CAISSSGEQFF.

CDR3: CAISEQGSDTGELFF. DNA of the CDR3: TGTGCCATCAGTGAACAGGGATCCGACACCGGGGAGCTGTTTTTT. The chain links TRBV10-3 to TRBJ2-2, with a possible D match to TRBD1 (6 bases). CDR3 length: 15 amino acids. V was clipped by 3 bases and J by 3 bases, with 11 bases between them. Germline V CDR1 and CDR2: ENHRY, SYGVKD.

This clone was counted once. This rearrangement joins TRBV7-9 to TRBJ2-1; TRBD2 aligns across 8 bases. V was pared by 5 bases and J by 7 bases, with 10 bases of the junction left unmatched. The CDR3 extends over 15 amino acids. Germline V CDR1 and CDR2: SEHNR, FQNEAQ (reference sequence). CDR3 nucleotide sequence: TGTGCCAGCAGCCCCGGGGGGGCGCCAGTAAATGAGCAGTTCTTC. Amino acids: CASSPGGAPVNEQFF.

The chain is built from TRBV5-1 and TRBJ2-7, with TRBD1 identical over 9 bases. In germline, CDR1 is SGHRS, CDR2 YFSETQ. The CDR3 spans 13 residues. V shed 4 bases, J shed 6 bases, and the junction held 5 bases outside the gene matches. The DNA of the CDR3 is TGCGCCAGCAGCAGGACAGGGGTGGGCGAGCAGTACGTC. It specifies CASSRTGVGEQYV.

The chain links TRBV9 to TRBJ2-7; 13 bases map to TRBD2. The V gene's germline CDR1 is SGDLS and CDR2 YYNGEE. Germline trimming cut 0 bases from V and 3 bases from J; bases unmatched to any gene: 6. The CDR3 runs to 17 residues. The CDR3 DNA reads as TGTGCCAGCAGCGTAGCCCCCGGACTAGCGGGAGTCTACGAGCAGTACTTC. Translated, it gives CASSVAPGLAGVYEQYF.

V and J are TRBV19 and TRBJ1-5; a possible D gene is TRBD1 (5 bases). V gave up 8 bases and J gave up 4 bases, with 12 bases separating them. CDR1 and CDR2 (germline): LNHDA, SQIVND (reference sequence). The CDR3 consists of 13 residues. CDR3 in amino acids: CASDDSFNQPQHF. In DNA form, the CDR3 reads TGTGCCAGTGACGACAGCTTTAATCAGCCCCAGCATTTT.

J is TRBJ1-2 and V is TRBV18, with 12 nucleotides matching TRBD1. The CDR3 consists of 15 residues. From germline, CDR1 is KGHSH and CDR2 LQKENI. V dropped 6 bases and J dropped 4; count of bases not matched to a gene: 6. DNA for the CDR3: TGTGCCAGCTCGCCCGGGACAGGGGGCTTCTATGGCTACACCTTC. Amino acids: CASSPGTGGFYGYTF.

CDR3 sequence: CASSRGSSISFNYGYTF. The CDR3 DNA follows: TGTGCCAGCAGTCGCGGCAGTTCGATCAGTTTTAACTATGGCTACACCTTC. The chain carries TRBV27 and TRBJ1-2; D is unclear. V lost 5 bases, J lost 1 base, and 20 bases lay in between. Germline CDR1 is MNHEY and CDR2 is SMNVEV (reference sequence). This CDR3 contains 17 residues.

The CDR3 region has the DNA TGTGCCAGCAGCCGCCAGGAACAGGGGGCCAAGCAGTACTTC. Translating gives CASSRQEQGAKQYF. V gene TRBV11-3 combines with J gene TRBJ2-7; 9 bases match TRBD1. CDR1 SGHNT and CDR2 YENEEA come from the germline V gene. The CDR3 has 14 residues. V shed 5 bases, J shed 8 bases, and the junction held 10 bases outside the gene matches.

J is TRBJ2-5 and V is TRBV5-1, with D possibly TRBD1 on 5 matching bases. The V end was cut by 0 bases, the J end by 7 bases, with 13 bases between. This CDR3 spans 14 amino acids. Germline loops: CDR1 SGHRS, CDR2 YFSETQ. The CDR3 loop is CASSLDRNQGTQYF. Here the CDR3 DNA reads TGCGCCAGCAGCTTGGATAGGAATCAGGGGACCCAGTACTTC. The variable domain in full, with the rest retrieved from reference TRBV5-1 and TRBJ2-5, is KAGVTQTPRYLIKTRGQQVTLSCSPISGHRSVSWYQQTPGQGLQFLFEYFSETQRNKGNFPGRFSGRQFSNSRSEMNVSTLELGDSALYLCASSLDRNQGTQYFGPGTRLLVL.